These 26 T cell receptor beta chains were all obtained from the same sample, sequenced in a study of OX40 agonist ivuxolimab in advanced cancers. Assay: immunoSEQ multiplex PCR; the TCRdb copy retains only in-frame clones and omits some. Here the sample spans approximately 26,000 clones, around 77% being singletons. The sequenced sample was CD4+ or CD8+ T cells sorted from blood, obtained in a trial of the OX40 agonist ivuxolimab. These TCRs come from an adult with an advanced solid tumor such as melanoma, head and neck, liver or kidney cancer.

This rearrangement joins TRBV5-5 to TRBJ1-2; D might be TRBD1 (6 bases). Trimming took 1 base from V and 10 from J, leaving 14 bases between them. This CDR3 contains 13 residues. Germline values: CDR1 SGHKS, CDR2 YYEKEE (reference sequence). The CDR3: CASSLKGGAIYTF. CDR3 nucleotide sequence: TGTGCCAGCAGCTTGAAGGGGGGCGCAATCTACACCTTC.

This chain connects TRBV18 to TRBJ1-1, with TRBD1 matching 7 bases. The CDR3 is made up of 14 amino acids. CDR1 is KGHSH and CDR2 is LQKENI in the germline V gene. Germline trimming cut 2 bases from V and 8 bases from J; bases unmatched to any gene: 8. The CDR3 nucleotides read TGTGCCAGCTCACCAATGGGACAGATCAAGGAAGCTTTCTTT. Its translation is CASSPMGQIKEAFF. Complete variable domain (other parts from reference TRBV18 and TRBJ1-1): NAGVMQNPRHLVRRRGQEARLRCSPMKGHSHVYWYRQLPEEGLKFMVYLQKENIIDESGMPKERFSAEFPKEGPSILRIQQVVRGDSAAYFCASSPMGQIKEAFFGQGTRLTVV.

This clone was detected only once. The rearrangement links TRBV6-5 to TRBJ2-3; possible D gene TRBD1, 5 bases. The CDR3 is 16 residues long. V shed 2 bases and J shed 2 bases, with 14 bases lying between them. The V gene's germline CDR1 is MNHEY and CDR2 SVGAGI. The CDR3 bases are TGTGCCAGCAGTTACGATGTTCAGGGAAACACAGATACGCAGTATTTT. Translating gives CASSYDVQGNTDTQYF.

This rearrangement joins TRBV5-1 to TRBJ1-5, with TRBD1 as a possible D gene (5 bases). Germline V gene lookup returns CDR1 SGHRS and CDR2 YFSETQ. V was trimmed by 0 bases and J by 4 bases, leaving 8 bases between them. The CDR3 totals 14 residues. CDR3 region: CASSLGGINQPQHF. The CDR3 region has the DNA TGCGCCAGCAGCTTGGGGGGGATTAATCAGCCCCAGCATTTT. Looking up the rest from reference TRBV5-1 and TRBJ1-5 gives the full variable domain: KAGVTQTPRYLIKTRGQQVTLSCSPISGHRSVSWYQQTPGQGLQFLFEYFSETQRNKGNFPGRFSGRQFSNSRSEMNVSTLELGDSALYLCASSLGGINQPQHFGDGTRLSIL.

The rearrangement uses TRBV7-9 and TRBJ2-2; 12 bases fit TRBD2. This CDR3 region has 17 residues. Germline-derived CDR1 and CDR2 are SEHNR and FQNEAQ (reference sequence). The J segment lost 3 bases and the V segment lost 4 bases, leaving 6 bases of the junction unmatched. CDR3 coding DNA: TGTGCCAGCAGCTATGGACTAGCGGGGTGGGACACCGGGGAGCTGTTTTTT. Translated, it gives CASSYGLAGWDTGELFF.

The J gene is TRBJ1-4, the V gene TRBV7-9, with D possibly being TRBD1 (6 bases). This CDR3 has 13 amino acids. V was pared by 2 bases and J by 7 bases, with 8 bases between. Germline lookup yields CDR1 SEHNR and CDR2 FQNEAQ (reference sequence). The chain's CDR3 is CASSLLTGEKLFF. The CDR3 nucleotides are TGTGCCAGCAGCTTACTGACAGGTGAAAAACTGTTTTTT.

This sequence joins TRBV14 and TRBJ1-3; D unclear. The CDR3 extends over 14 amino acids. CDR1 and CDR2 from the germline V gene are SGHDN and FVKESK. Trimming removed 5 bases from V and 0 bases from J, with 8 bases in between. The DNA for the CDR3 is TGTGCCAGCAGCGAACTTACCTCTGGAAACACCATATATTTT. Translated: CASSELTSGNTIYF.

This chain connects TRBV28 to TRBJ1-5, with D possibly matching TRBD1 (6 bases). The CDR3 has 14 amino acids. Per the germline V gene, CDR1 is MDHEN and CDR2 is SYDVKM. Trimming took 7 bases from V and 1 from J, leaving 11 bases between them. The CDR3 nucleotides read TGTGCCAGCACTCCAAGGGGGAGCAATCAGCCCCAGCATTTT. Amino acid sequence: CASTPRGSNQPQHF.

This clone came up a few times. This chain uses TRBV7-8 with TRBJ1-4; weak D call: TRBD1 (6 bases). Germline loops: CDR1 SGHVS, CDR2 FQNEAQ. The V end lost 2 bases, the J end lost 8 bases, and 15 bases lay between the germline ends. CDR3 length equals 15 residues. CDR3 sequence (DNA): TGTGCCAGCAGCTTAAGCGGGGGGCTCTGGGAAAAACTGTTTTTT. Protein product: CASSLSGGLWEKLFF.

The V and J genes are TRBV25-1 and TRBJ2-7; D may be TRBD1 or TRBD2 (5 bases each). The CDR3 length is 16 residues. Germline CDR1 and CDR2: MGHDK and SYGVNS. Trimming removed 0 bases from V and 1 base from J, with 13 bases in between. The CDR3 nucleotides are TGTGCCAGCAGTGAATACGGGGCAGGCGAATCCTACGAGCAGTACTTC. Translating it yields CASSEYGAGESYEQYF.

V and J are TRBV7-3 and TRBJ1-1; unclear D gene. Trimming left V 2 bases short and J 3 bases short, with 7 bases between. This CDR3 spans 13 amino acids. The germline V gene encodes CDR1 SGHTA and CDR2 FQGTGA. CDR3 protein: CASSLQPDTEAFF. The DNA of the CDR3 is TGTGCCAGCAGCTTACAACCGGACACTGAAGCTTTCTTT. Full variable domain (outside the CDR3, taken from reference TRBV7-3 and TRBJ1-1): GAGVSQTPSNKVTEKGKYVELRCDPISGHTALYWYRQSLGQGPEFLIYFQGTGAADDSGLPNDRFFAVRPEGSVSTLKIQRTERGDSAVYLCASSLQPDTEAFFGQGTRLTVV.

The chain employs TRBV7-9 and TRBJ1-5, with D unclear. This CDR3 has 16 amino acids. Germline CDR1 SEHNR, CDR2 FQNEAQ (reference sequence). V was pared by 3 bases and J by 0 bases, with 12 bases between. The CDR3 reads CASSFTDLHSNQPQHF. CDR3 nucleotides: TGTGCCAGCAGCTTCACGGATCTCCATAGCAATCAGCCCCAGCATTTT.

This clone was seen more than once but under ten times. V usage is TRBV6-5 and J usage is TRBJ2-7, with no clear D. This CDR3 has 11 residues. Germline V gene lookup returns CDR1 MNHEY and CDR2 SVGAGI. The germline V and J ends were trimmed by 7 bases and 5 bases, with 9 bases remaining between them. The CDR3 protein is CASMSEDEQYF. CDR3 nucleotide sequence: TGTGCCAGCATGTCTGAGGACGAGCAGTACTTC.

In its sample, this clone was seen once. The rearrangement uses TRBV7-8 and TRBJ2-5; weak D call: TRBD1 (7 bases). Trimming removed 5 bases from V and 2 bases from J, with 15 bases in between. The length of the CDR3 is 15 residues. The V gene's germline CDR1 is SGHVS and CDR2 FQNEAQ. CDR3 DNA sequence: TGTGCCAGCAGCCCCCCGACAGGGAGGCAAGAGACCCAGTACTTC. This codes for CASSPPTGRQETQYF.

This clone has only one observation. V usage is TRBV5-1 and J usage is TRBJ1-2; D gene uncertain. V shed 6 bases and J shed 6 bases, with 15 bases lying between them. Looked up from germline, CDR1 is SGHRS and CDR2 is YFSETQ. This CDR3 has 13 residues. The CDR3 loop is CASTQFVGNGYTF. The CDR3 DNA reads as TGCGCCAGCACCCAATTTGTGGGGAATGGCTACACCTTC.

This rearrangement joins TRBV2 to TRBJ1-1; D gene ambiguous. Germline lookup yields CDR1 SNHLY and CDR2 FYNNEI. The V end was cut by 11 bases, the J end by 8 bases, with 12 bases between. CDR3 size: 10 residues. The CDR3: CAGGLLEAFF. The CDR3 DNA is TGTGCCGGCGGTCTCCTCGAAGCTTTCTTT.

The CDR3 coding sequence is TGTGCCAGCTCACCATACAGGACAGGGCCAACGGATACGCAGTATTTT. Translation: CASSPYRTGPTDTQYF. The chain recombines TRBV18 with TRBJ2-3, with 8 bases identical to TRBD1. V trimming: 2 bases; J trimming: 6 bases; junction bases outside the gene matches: 10. The CDR3 is 16 residues long. The V gene's germline CDR1 is KGHSH and CDR2 LQKENI.

This clone is medium-sized in the sample. The chain is built from TRBV2 and TRBJ2-7; TRBD2 matches 8 bases. The CDR3 is 15 amino acids. After removal of 4 bases from V and 5 bases from J, the junction contained 10 bases not matched to a gene. Germline-derived CDR1 and CDR2 are SNHLY and FYNNEI. CDR3 in DNA: TGTGCCAGCAGTGTGGGAGCGGGGGTCCTTAACGAGCAGTACTTC. Translating it yields CASSVGAGVLNEQYF.

This rearrangement joins TRBV7-8 to TRBJ1-2, with 7 bases lining up with TRBD1. J lost 4 bases, V lost 2 bases, and 1 base had no gene match. From germline, CDR1 is SGHVS and CDR2 FQNEAQ. CDR3 length: 13 amino acids. The CDR3 is CASSLRDSYGYTF. For the CDR3, the DNA is TGTGCCAGCAGCTTAAGGGACAGCTATGGCTACACCTTC.

The rearrangement joins TRBV5-1 to TRBJ1-1; a possible D gene is TRBD1 (6 bases). Trimming removed 1 base from V and 1 base from J, with 11 bases in between. Germline V gene sequence: CDR1 SGHRS, CDR2 YFSETQ. The CDR3 runs to 15 residues. This chain's CDR3 is CASSLIQGKNTEAFF. CDR3 sequence (DNA): TGCGCCAGCAGCTTGATTCAGGGGAAGAACACTGAAGCTTTCTTT.

There are a few counts of this clone. V gene TRBV5-6 combines with J gene TRBJ1-2, with 10 bases fitting TRBD1. V was pared by 2 bases and J by 0 bases, with 10 bases of the junction left unmatched. CDR3 length equals 18 residues. Germline V gene data show CDR1 as SGHDT and CDR2 as YYEEEE. The CDR3 nucleotides read TGTGCCAGCAGCTTACCGACAGGGGGCCCTGCCACTAACTATGGCTACACCTTC. Encoded protein: CASSLPTGGPATNYGYTF.

The V gene is TRBV5-1, the J gene TRBJ2-1, with TRBD2 matching 7 bases. The CDR3 is 14 amino acids. Trimming took 5 bases from V and 2 from J; bases not matched to a gene: 4. Germline V lookup: CDR1 SGHRS, CDR2 YFSETQ. In DNA, the CDR3 is TGCGCCAGCAGTTGGGGGGGAACCTACAATGAGCAGTTCTTC. It codes for CASSWGGTYNEQFF.

This clone was seen just once. This sequence joins TRBV11-2 and TRBJ2-7; D remains ambiguous. CDR3 length equals 14 residues. Trimming took off 1 base at V and 7 bases at J, with 14 bases between the two ends. CDR1 is SGHAT, CDR2 FQNNGV, per germline. CDR3 nucleotides: TGTGCCAGCAGCTTAGCCACAGTAACCAAAGAGCAGTACTTC. Translation gives CASSLATVTKEQYF.

V and J are TRBV5-1 and TRBJ1-6, with TRBD1 matching over 7 bases. The CDR3 extends over 16 amino acids. Germline V gives CDR1 SGHRS, CDR2 YFSETQ. The trim removed 0 bases at V and 4 bases at J, leaving 4 bases unmatched. DNA for the CDR3: TGCGCCAGCAGCTTGGTGGGACAGCCTTATAATTCACCCCTCCACTTT. It specifies CASSLVGQPYNSPLHF.

The chain employs TRBV5-5 and TRBJ2-7; D is unresolved. Germline CDR1 reads SGHKS; CDR2 reads YYEKEE (reference sequence). The CDR3 is made up of 15 amino acids. V lost 9 bases to trimming and J lost 2 bases, with 21 bases between them. CDR3 amino acids: CATQPVGKGPYEQYF. In DNA, the CDR3 is TGTGCCACCCAACCAGTGGGGAAGGGCCCCTACGAGCAGTACTTC.

This clone was found a few times. The chain employs TRBV4-2 and TRBJ2-7, with 8 bases identical to TRBD2. Germline CDR1 LGHNA, CDR2 YNFKEQ. The V segment lost 0 bases and the J segment 6 bases; nucleotides outside the gene matches: 22. The CDR3 is 20 amino acids. Here the CDR3 DNA reads TGTGCCAGCAGCCAAGAATCCACCCAAAACCTCGGGACTAGTGGGAGCGAGCAGTACTTC. It is translated as CASSQESTQNLGTSGSEQYF.